This TCR beta chain was documented in a study of technical replicates of blood from several donors. Clones were read by immunoSEQ multiplex PCR, and TCRdb kept only the in-frame ones, dropping some. The data contain 13,000 to 15,000 clones, around four fifths of them singletons. The CDR3 consists of 13 residues. The V end lost 2 bases, the J end lost 8 bases, and 11 bases lay between the germline ends. Germline V gives CDR1 SGHTS, CDR2 YDEGEE. This chain links TRBV5-8 with TRBJ2-1; D is perhaps TRBD1 (5 bases). The clonotype was recovered from a human donor in good health. Sequenced sample: PBMCs. The CDR3 reads CASSLGQSHEQFF. The CDR3 bases are TGTGCCAGCAGCTTAGGACAATCCCATGAGCAGTTCTTC.